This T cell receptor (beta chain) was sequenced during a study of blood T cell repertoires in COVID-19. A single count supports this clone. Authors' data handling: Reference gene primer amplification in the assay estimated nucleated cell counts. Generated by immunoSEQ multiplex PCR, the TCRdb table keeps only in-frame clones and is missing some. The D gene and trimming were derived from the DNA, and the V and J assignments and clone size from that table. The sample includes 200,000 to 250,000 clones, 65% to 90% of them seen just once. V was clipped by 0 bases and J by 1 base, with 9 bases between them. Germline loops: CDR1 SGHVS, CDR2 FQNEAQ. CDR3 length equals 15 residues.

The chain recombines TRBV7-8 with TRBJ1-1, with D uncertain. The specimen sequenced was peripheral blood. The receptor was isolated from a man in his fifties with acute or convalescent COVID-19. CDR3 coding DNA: TGTGCCAGCAGCTTAGCCGGACTAGGGAACACTGAAGCTTTCTTT. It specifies CASSLAGLGNTEAFF.